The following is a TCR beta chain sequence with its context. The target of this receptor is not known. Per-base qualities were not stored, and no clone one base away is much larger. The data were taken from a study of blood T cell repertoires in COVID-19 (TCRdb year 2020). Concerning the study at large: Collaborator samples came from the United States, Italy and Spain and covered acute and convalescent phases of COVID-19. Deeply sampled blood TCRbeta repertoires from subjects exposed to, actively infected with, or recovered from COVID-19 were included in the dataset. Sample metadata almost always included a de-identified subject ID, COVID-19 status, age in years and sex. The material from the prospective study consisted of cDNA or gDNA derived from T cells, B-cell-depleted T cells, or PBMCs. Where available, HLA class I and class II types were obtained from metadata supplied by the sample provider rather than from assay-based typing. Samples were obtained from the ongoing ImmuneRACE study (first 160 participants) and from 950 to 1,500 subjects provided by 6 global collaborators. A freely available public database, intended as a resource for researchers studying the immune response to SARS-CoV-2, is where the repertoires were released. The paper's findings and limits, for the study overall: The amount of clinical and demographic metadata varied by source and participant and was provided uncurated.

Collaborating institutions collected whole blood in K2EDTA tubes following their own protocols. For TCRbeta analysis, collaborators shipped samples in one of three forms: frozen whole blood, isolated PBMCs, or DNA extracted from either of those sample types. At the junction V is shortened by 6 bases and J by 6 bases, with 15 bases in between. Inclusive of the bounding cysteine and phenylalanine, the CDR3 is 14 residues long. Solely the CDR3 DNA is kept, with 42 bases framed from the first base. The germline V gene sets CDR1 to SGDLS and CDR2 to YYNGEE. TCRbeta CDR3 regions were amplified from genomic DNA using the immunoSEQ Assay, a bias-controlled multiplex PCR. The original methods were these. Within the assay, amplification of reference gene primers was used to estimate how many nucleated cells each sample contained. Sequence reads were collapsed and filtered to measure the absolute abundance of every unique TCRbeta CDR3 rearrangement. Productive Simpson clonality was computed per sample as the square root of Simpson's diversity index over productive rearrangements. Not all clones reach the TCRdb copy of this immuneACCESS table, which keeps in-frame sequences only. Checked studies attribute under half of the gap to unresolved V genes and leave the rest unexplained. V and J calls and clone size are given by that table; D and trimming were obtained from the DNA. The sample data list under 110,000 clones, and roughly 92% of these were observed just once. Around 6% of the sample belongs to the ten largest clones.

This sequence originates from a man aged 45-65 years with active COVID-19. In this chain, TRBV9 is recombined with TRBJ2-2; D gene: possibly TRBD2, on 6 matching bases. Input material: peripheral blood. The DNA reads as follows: TGTGCCAGCAATCCCCACGGGGGATCCGGGGAGCTGTTTTTT. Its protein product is CASNPHGGSGELFF. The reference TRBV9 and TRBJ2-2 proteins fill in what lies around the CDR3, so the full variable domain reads DSGVTQTPKHLITATGQRVTLRCSPRSGDLSVYWYQQSLDQGLQFLIQYYNGEERAKGNILERFSAQQFPDLHSELNLSSLELGDSALYFCASNPHGGSGELFFGEGSRLTVL.